The present entry profiles one T cell receptor beta chain with its context. The record originates from a study of yellow fever vaccine responses in identical twins. The germline V gene encodes CDR1 SNHLY and CDR2 FYNNEI. The CDR3 sequence is 15 residues long. Trimming removed 4 bases at V and 6 bases at J, with 15 bases between. TCRdb recomputed calls from the RT-PCR reads with MiXCR, one row per CDR3 protein. The repertoire holds 500 to 700 distinct CDR3 sequences, with 81% as singletons. The source of this sequence is a woman aged 18-29 years who received the yellow fever vaccine. This specimen consisted of T cells from blood (PBMCs), unsorted or a sorted subset (not recorded which), obtained before or after yellow fever vaccination (not recorded which). The chain has TRBV2 and TRBJ2-2, with D possibly being TRBD2 (7 bases). In DNA form, the CDR3 reads TGTGCCAGCAGTGTTTCCGGGGGGCCCCCCGGGGAGCTGTTTTTT. This encodes CASSVSGGPPGELFF.